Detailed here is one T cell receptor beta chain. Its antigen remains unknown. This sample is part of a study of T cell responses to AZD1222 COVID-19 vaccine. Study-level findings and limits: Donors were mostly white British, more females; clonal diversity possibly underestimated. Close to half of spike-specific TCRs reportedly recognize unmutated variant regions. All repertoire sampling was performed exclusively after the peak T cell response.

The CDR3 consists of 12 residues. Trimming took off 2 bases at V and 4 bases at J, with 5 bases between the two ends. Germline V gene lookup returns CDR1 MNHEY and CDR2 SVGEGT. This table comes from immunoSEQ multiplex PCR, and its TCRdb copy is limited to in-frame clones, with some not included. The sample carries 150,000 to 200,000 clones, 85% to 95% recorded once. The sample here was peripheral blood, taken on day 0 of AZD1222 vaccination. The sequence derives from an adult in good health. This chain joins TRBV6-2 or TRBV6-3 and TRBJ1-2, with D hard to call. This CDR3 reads CASSYAAYGYTF. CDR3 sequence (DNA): TGTGCCAGCAGTTACGCAGCCTATGGCTACACCTTC.